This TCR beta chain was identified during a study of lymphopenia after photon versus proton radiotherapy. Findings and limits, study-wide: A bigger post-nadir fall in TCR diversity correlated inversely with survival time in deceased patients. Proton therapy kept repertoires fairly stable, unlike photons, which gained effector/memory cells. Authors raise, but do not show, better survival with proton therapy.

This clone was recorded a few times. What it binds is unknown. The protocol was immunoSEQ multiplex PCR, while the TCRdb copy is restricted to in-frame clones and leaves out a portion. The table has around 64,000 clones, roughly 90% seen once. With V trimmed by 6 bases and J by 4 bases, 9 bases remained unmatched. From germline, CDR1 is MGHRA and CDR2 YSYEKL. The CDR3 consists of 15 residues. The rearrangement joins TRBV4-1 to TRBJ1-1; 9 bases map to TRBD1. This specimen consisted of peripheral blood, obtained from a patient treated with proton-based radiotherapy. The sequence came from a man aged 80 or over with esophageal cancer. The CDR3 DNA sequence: TGCGCCAGCAGACTAGGGACAGGGCCCTTCACTGAAGCTTTCTTT. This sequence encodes CASRLGTGPFTEAFF.